The 14 T cell receptor beta chains below come from one sample, sequenced in a study of T-cell reconstitution after alpha-beta-depleted transplantation in children (dated by TCRdb to about 2016). The label giving this sample's treatment or condition can be read as: allogeneic hematopoietic cell transplantation with graft depleted of TCRalphabeta T cells and CD19 B cells. Receptors were amplified or captured by PCR. TCRdb names Illumina HiSeq 2500 as the instrument used. TCR libraries were prepared with molecular barcoding, using unique molecular identifiers to normalize TCRbeta repertoire quantification. The public reads were reanalyzed by TCRdb: fastp trimming at Q25, MiXCR alignment, in-frame beta chains only. Every distinct CDR3 protein forms one entry, paired with its most common genes and DNA. The sample yields more than 300,000 distinct CDR3 sequences; around 15% were counted once. In total, the top ten clones hold about 41% of the sample.

The sample consisted of PBMCs, mostly from graft donor cells, taken 360 days after TCRalphabeta/CD19-depleted stem cell transplant. Source of these receptors: a male patient under 10 years old who had a stem cell transplant for acute lymphoblastic leukemia, so the T cells may come from the graft donor.

In this sample, this clonotype turned up a few times. The V gene is TRBV13, the J gene TRBJ2-2, with 7 nucleotides matching TRBD1. The germline V gene has CDR1 PRHDT and CDR2 FYEKMQ (reference sequence). The CDR3 has 17 residues. V shed 6 bases and J 2 bases; nucleotides not matched to a gene: 12. The CDR3 reads CASRPTHSGGNTGELFF. The CDR3 region has the DNA TGTGCCAGCAGACCCACTCATTCAGGGGGTAACACCGGGGAGCTGTTTTTT.

This clonotype was observed a single time. At one of its ends the junction is not consistent with the germline gene, which may arise from a read error. The genes are TRBV3-1 and TRBJ1-2; 7 positions agree with TRBD1. CDR1 is LGHDT, CDR2 YNNKEL, per germline (reference sequence). The CDR3 runs 12 residues. The CDR3 region is CASTQGDSPISF. The CDR3 region has the DNA TGTGCCAGCACCCAAGGGGACAGTCCAATCTCCTTC.

This chain links TRBV7-8 with TRBJ2-1; TRBD2 matches 9 bases. V was pared by 2 bases and J by 4 bases, with 12 bases of the junction left unmatched. From germline, CDR1 is SGHVS and CDR2 FQNEAQ. This CDR3 has 18 residues. CDR3 sequence reads: CASSLSVYVAGDYNEQFF. CDR3 in DNA: TGTGCCAGCAGCTTAAGTGTCTACGTAGCGGGAGATTACAATGAGCAGTTCTTC.

The rearrangement links TRBV4-1 to TRBJ2-7; TRBD2 agrees at 11 bases. The trim removed 4 bases at V and 2 bases at J, leaving 22 bases unmatched. Looked up from germline, CDR1 is MGHRA and CDR2 is YSYEKL. This CDR3 has 21 amino acids. The CDR3 sequence is CASSRNPTAYRGLAVPYEQYF. In nucleotides, the CDR3 is TGCGCCAGCAGCCGAAACCCTACAGCTTACCGGGGACTAGCGGTCCCCTACGAGCAGTACTTC.

This clonotype was counted many times. This chain connects TRBV4-3 to TRBJ2-1, with D perhaps TRBD2 (6 bases). V was cut by 2 bases and J by 1 base, with 15 bases left in between. Germline values: CDR1 LGHNA, CDR2 YSLEER. The CDR3 is 17 residues long. The CDR3 protein is CASSQLHTSTSYNEQFF. As DNA, the CDR3 is TGCGCCAGCAGCCAACTCCACACTAGCACTTCCTACAATGAGCAGTTCTTC.

This clonotype was seen only a few times. J is TRBJ2-3 and V is TRBV11-2; 10 bases are shared with TRBD2. The CDR3 is 16 amino acids. V was clipped by 2 bases and J by 6 bases; unmatched bases: 8. Germline V lookup: CDR1 SGHAT, CDR2 FQNNGV. For the CDR3, the DNA is TGTGCCAGCAGCTTACTAGCGGGAGTTGGGGGGGATACGCAGTATTTT. It specifies CASSLLAGVGGDTQYF.

This clonotype was detected a few times. The gene calls are TRBV3-1 and TRBJ2-7; 15 bases line up with TRBD2. The CDR3 extends over 15 amino acids. V gave up 4 bases and J gave up 7 bases; unmatched junction bases: 5. CDR1 and CDR2 from the germline V gene are LGHDT and YNNKEL (reference sequence). CDR3 residues: CASSRRTSGRGEQYF. CDR3 DNA: TGTGCCAGCAGCCGCCGGACTAGCGGGAGGGGTGAGCAGTACTTC.

This chain's CDR3 is CASTHMTSGSTDTQYF. CDR3 coding DNA: TGCGCCAGCACCCATATGACTAGCGGGAGCACAGATACGCAGTATTTT. This chain joins TRBV5-1 and TRBJ2-3; 10 bases fit TRBD2. Germline assignment: CDR1 SGHRS and CDR2 YFSETQ. CDR3 length equals 16 residues. V shed 6 bases, J shed 0 bases, and the junction held 7 bases outside the gene matches. Full variable domain (missing parts from reference TRBV5-1 and TRBJ2-3): KAGVTQTPRYLIKTRGQQVTLSCSPISGHRSVSWYQQTPGQGLQFLFEYFSETQRNKGNFPGRFSGRQFSNSRSEMNVSTLELGDSALYLCASTHMTSGSTDTQYFGPGTRLTVL.

The V gene is TRBV4-2, the J gene TRBJ1-2; D is ambiguous. V was shortened by 2 bases and J by 4 bases, with 5 bases between the two germline ends. Per the germline V gene, CDR1 is LGHNA and CDR2 is YNFKEQ. The CDR3 is 12 amino acids. CDR3 protein: CASSQRPYGYTF. The CDR3 DNA sequence: TGTGCCAGCAGCCAACGACCCTATGGCTACACCTTC.

This clonotype appeared a few times. The CDR3 reads CASSLSYRHEQYF. CDR3 DNA: TGTGCCAGCAGCTTGTCGTACAGACACGAGCAGTACTTC. The V and J genes are TRBV5-6 and TRBJ2-7; D is undetermined. Trimming stripped 1 base from V and 5 bases from J, with 10 bases between. In germline, CDR1 is SGHDT, CDR2 YYEEEE. This CDR3 has 13 residues.

This clonotype occurred a few times. This chain uses TRBV5-1 with TRBJ2-5, with 9 bases that match TRBD2. The germline V gene has CDR1 SGHRS and CDR2 YFSETQ. The length of the CDR3 is 16 residues. V was pared by 0 bases and J by 4 bases, with 7 bases of the junction left unmatched. Here the CDR3 reads CASSLVGLATGETQYF. Written as DNA, the CDR3 is TGCGCCAGCAGCTTGGTCGGACTAGCGACGGGAGAGACCCAGTACTTC. The variable domain in full, with the rest retrieved from reference TRBV5-1 and TRBJ2-5, is KAGVTQTPRYLIKTRGQQVTLSCSPISGHRSVSWYQQTPGQGLQFLFEYFSETQRNKGNFPGRFSGRQFSNSRSEMNVSTLELGDSALYLCASSLVGLATGETQYFGPGTRLLVL.

A few counts support this clonotype. CDR3 in DNA: TGTGCCAGCAGTCCCCTGGCGGGGACGAACTACGAGCAGTACTTC. Protein: CASSPLAGTNYEQYF. V gene TRBV28 combines with J gene TRBJ2-7, with D maybe TRBD2 (6 bases). The CDR3 runs 15 residues. CDR1 and CDR2 (germline): MDHEN, SYDVKM. Trimming stripped 5 bases from V and 3 bases from J, with 17 bases between.

This clonotype was found a few times. This chain uses TRBV6-5 with TRBJ2-5; the D is unclear. Looked up from germline, CDR1 is MNHEY and CDR2 is SVGAGI. The CDR3 covers 15 residues. Trimming stripped 0 bases from V and 3 bases from J, with 11 bases between. CDR3 in amino acids: CASSYSHSIKETQYF. Here the CDR3 DNA reads TGTGCCAGCAGTTACTCACATTCGATCAAAGAGACCCAGTACTTC.

The chain employs TRBV12-3 or TRBV12-4 and TRBJ2-7; no reliable D call. The CDR3 spans 12 residues. The germline V and J ends were trimmed by 4 bases and 4 bases, with 8 bases remaining between them. CDR3 coding DNA: TGTGCCAGCAGTTCCAAGATTTACGAGCAGTACTTC. This gives the protein CASSSKIYEQYF.